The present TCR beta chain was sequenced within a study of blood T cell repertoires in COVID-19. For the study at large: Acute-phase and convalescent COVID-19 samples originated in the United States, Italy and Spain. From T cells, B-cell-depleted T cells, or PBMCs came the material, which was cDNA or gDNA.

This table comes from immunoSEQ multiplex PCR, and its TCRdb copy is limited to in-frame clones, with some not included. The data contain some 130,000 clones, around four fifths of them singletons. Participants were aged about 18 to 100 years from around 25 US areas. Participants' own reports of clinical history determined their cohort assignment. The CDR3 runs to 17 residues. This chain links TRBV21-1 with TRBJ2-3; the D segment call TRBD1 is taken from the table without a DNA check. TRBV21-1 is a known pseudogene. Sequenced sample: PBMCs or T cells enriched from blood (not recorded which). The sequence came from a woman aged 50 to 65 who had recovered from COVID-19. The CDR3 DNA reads TGTGCCAGCAGCCCCTGGGGGTACAGGGGTCCCACAGATACGCAGTATTTT. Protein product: CASSPWGYRGPTDTQYF.